Each of the 28 T cell receptor beta chains below was sequenced from the same sample in a study of T cells in localized non-small cell lung cancer. The data were produced by immunoSEQ multiplex PCR, yet TCRdb's version contains in-frame clones alone and is incomplete. The sample records roughly 1,900 clones, around 18% being singletons. Sequencing was performed on lung tumor tissue, taken before any cancer treatment. Every receptor here comes from a man aged 40 to 70 with stage I lung adenocarcinoma.

This chain links TRBV19 with TRBJ1-4, with D uncertain. Per the germline V gene, CDR1 is LNHDA and CDR2 is SQIVND (reference sequence). V shed 6 bases and J shed 8 bases, with 13 bases lying between them. This CDR3 spans 13 amino acids. The DNA of the CDR3 is TGTGCCAGTAGGATCTACGGGGAAGAAAAACTGTTTTTT. Translated: CASRIYGEEKLFF.

In its sample, this clone was seen once. This chain joins TRBV25-1 and TRBJ1-4, with TRBD1 as a possible D gene (6 bases). Germline lookup yields CDR1 MGHDK and CDR2 SYGVNS. V lost 2 bases, J lost 8 bases, and 18 bases lay in between. The CDR3 totals 16 residues. The DNA for the CDR3 is TGTGCCAGCAGTGAAGACTTAGGGGGGAGATACGAAAAACTGTTTTTT. This translates into CASSEDLGGRYEKLFF.

This clone appeared a few times. The chain joins TRBV11-3 to TRBJ1-1; 10 positions match TRBD1. V shed 5 bases and J 1 base; nucleotides not matched to a gene: 4. Germline CDR1 reads SGHNT; CDR2 reads YENEEA. The CDR3 covers 15 residues. The CDR3 DNA reads as TGTGCCAGCAGCCTACGGGACAGGGGGAACACTGAAGCTTTCTTT. This sequence encodes CASSLRDRGNTEAFF.

In its sample, this clone is medium-sized. V gene TRBV11-3 combines with J gene TRBJ1-1; TRBD1 is a possible D gene (5 bases). Trimming took 4 bases from V and 2 from J, leaving 14 bases between them. CDR1 and CDR2 from the germline V gene are SGHNT and YENEEA. The CDR3 is 15 amino acids. The CDR3 is CASSWARDGNTEAFF. CDR3 bases: TGTGCCAGCAGCTGGGCCCGGGACGGTAACACTGAAGCTTTCTTT.

As to this clone: The junction differs from germline at one of its ends, possibly a read error. V is TRBV6-8 and J is TRBJ1-2; D may be TRBD1 (5 bases). Germline lookup yields CDR1 MNHGY and CDR2 SAAAGT. This CDR3 has 14 amino acids. CDR3 region: CAISGDSTNYGYTF. Written as DNA, the CDR3 is TGTGCCATCAGTGGTGACAGTACTAACTATGGCTACACCTTC.

This chain links TRBV6-8 with TRBJ1-1; D gene uncertain. Germline CDR1 and CDR2: MNHGY and SAAAGT. The CDR3 runs to 15 residues. With 2 bases removed from V and 0 bases from J, the gap between germline ends came to 10 bases. The CDR3 DNA reads as TGTGCCAGCAGTTACACGCGGACGGTGAACACTGAAGCTTTCTTT. Its protein product is CASSYTRTVNTEAFF.

The V gene is TRBV30, the J gene TRBJ1-2, with unresolved D. This CDR3 has 12 residues. Trimming stripped 0 bases from V and 8 bases from J, with 10 bases between. The germline CDR1 and CDR2 sequences are GTSNPN and SVGIG (reference sequence). The CDR3 sequence: CAWSVTEWGYTF. CDR3 nucleotides: TGTGCCTGGAGTGTAACGGAATGGGGCTACACCTTC.

By share, this clone counts as medium-sized. The J gene is TRBJ1-1, the V gene TRBV11-3; D unclear. CDR3 length equals 14 residues. V was shortened by 3 bases and J by 4 bases, with 12 bases between the two germline ends. Germline assignment: CDR1 SGHNT and CDR2 YENEEA. The DNA for the CDR3 is TGTGCCAGCAGCTTTGGGGTCATGGGCACTGAAGCTTTCTTT. It codes for CASSFGVMGTEAFF.

This clone was seen only a few times. This chain uses TRBV11-3 with TRBJ1-3, with 8 bases matching TRBD1. Germline CDR1 SGHNT, CDR2 YENEEA. This CDR3 has 17 amino acids. Trimming removed 2 bases from V and 1 base from J; junction bases left unmatched: 7. The CDR3 DNA reads TGTGCCAGCAGCTTAATAGACGGGACAGGATCTGGAAACACCATATATTTT. It translates to CASSLIDGTGSGNTIYF. Full variable domain (remainder filled in from reference TRBV11-3 and TRBJ1-3): EAGVVQSPRYKIIEKKQPVAFWCNPISGHNTLYWYLQNLGQGPELLIRYENEEAVDDSQLPKDRFSAERLKGVDSTLKIQPAELGDSAVYLCASSLIDGTGSGNTIYFGEGSWLTVV.

By frequency in the sample, this clone is medium-sized (0.01 to 0.1%). This sequence joins TRBV11-3 and TRBJ2-7; 14 bases are a match to TRBD2. CDR3 length: 17 residues. The J segment lost 4 bases and the V segment lost 5 bases, leaving 10 bases of the junction unmatched. The germline CDR1 and CDR2 sequences are SGHNT and YENEEA. CDR3 loop: CASSPKTSGGAQYEQYF. The CDR3 region has the DNA TGTGCCAGCAGCCCCAAGACTAGCGGGGGGGCCCAGTACGAGCAGTACTTC.

This sequence joins TRBV30 and TRBJ2-7; TRBD2 matches at 7 bases. Germline-derived CDR1 and CDR2 are GTSNPN and SVGIG (reference sequence). CDR3 length equals 13 residues. The ends lost 4 bases at V and 4 bases at J; junction bases unmatched: 7. The chain's CDR3 is CAWTRDYLYEQYF. Written as DNA, the CDR3 is TGTGCCTGGACCCGGGACTACCTGTACGAGCAGTACTTC.

This clone came up a few times. The gene calls are TRBV11-3 and TRBJ2-1; 8 bases are a match to TRBD2. V trimming: 4 bases; J trimming: 6 bases; junction bases outside the gene matches: 5. The CDR3 covers 14 residues. The V gene's germline CDR1 is SGHNT and CDR2 YENEEA. For the CDR3, the DNA is TGTGCCAGCAGCTCCGCCCGGGGGGGCAATGAGCAGTTCTTC. Its translation: CASSSARGGNEQFF.

This clone is labeled medium-sized. The rearrangement uses TRBV10-3 and TRBJ1-2; TRBD1 might be the D (6 bases). There are 17 residues in the CDR3. In germline, CDR1 is ENHRY, CDR2 SYGVKD. The ends were cut back, 1 base at V and 3 bases at J, with 18 bases in the middle. The CDR3 region has the DNA TGTGCCATCAGTGAGTTCGGCGGCAGGGGAGTCCACTATGGCTACACCTTC. Protein sequence: CAISEFGGRGVHYGYTF.

This clone was found a few times. The read stops 1 residue short of the end of the CDR3; the missing end is completed from the germline J gene. The chain uses TRBV10-3 and TRBJ2-7, with D unclear. Germline-derived CDR1 and CDR2 are ENHRY and SYGVKD. V was trimmed by 0 bases and J by 6 bases, leaving 12 bases between them. The CDR3 loop spans 14 amino acids. CDR3 DNA, as far as it was read: TGTGCCATCAGTGAGTCATTAGGGATCGGCGAGCAGTAC. This sequence encodes CAISESLGIGEQY. The CDR3 in full is CAISESLGIGEQYF.

In its sample, this clone was seen a few times. The V and J genes are TRBV29-1 and TRBJ1-2; TRBD1 might be the D (5 bases). The CDR3 covers 14 residues. The germline V gene has CDR1 SQVTM and CDR2 ANQGSEA. Deletions cut 3 bases from V and 0 bases from J, with 11 bases between. CDR3 sequence reads: CSVDPRAPNYGYTF. The CDR3 DNA is TGCAGCGTTGACCCCAGGGCCCCTAACTATGGCTACACCTTC. Drawing the rest from reference TRBV29-1 and TRBJ1-2, the complete variable domain is SAVISQKPSRDICQRGTSLTIQCQVDSQVTMMFWYRQQPGQSLTLIATANQGSEATYESGFVIDKFPISRPNLTFSTLTVSNMSPEDSSIYLCSVDPRAPNYGYTFGSGTRLTVV.

Relative to its sample, this clone is large. CDR3 bases: TGTGCCAGCAGTTTACACGACATAGGGACTGAAGCTTTCTTT. Its translation: CASSLHDIGTEAFF. The V call is TRBV28, the J call TRBJ1-1, with D hard to call. With 2 bases removed from V and 5 bases from J, the gap between germline ends came to 12 bases. CDR3 size: 14 residues. Per germline, CDR1 MDHEN and CDR2 SYDVKM.

The J gene is TRBJ2-1, the V gene TRBV5-1; 13 bases align to TRBD2. The CDR3 sequence is 14 residues long. Germline CDR1 is SGHRS and CDR2 is YFSETQ. The trim removed 3 bases at V and 13 bases at J, leaving 7 bases unmatched. CDR3 loop: CASSSTSGGLNQFF. For the CDR3, the DNA is TGCGCCAGCAGCTCGACTAGCGGGGGGTTGAATCAGTTCTTC. Together with reference TRBV5-1 and TRBJ2-1, the CDR3 gives the full variable domain: KAGVTQTPRYLIKTRGQQVTLSCSPISGHRSVSWYQQTPGQGLQFLFEYFSETQRNKGNFPGRFSGRQFSNSRSEMNVSTLELGDSALYLCASSSTSGGLNQFFGPGTRLTVL.

The chain recombines TRBV9 with TRBJ1-3; D ambiguous. The CDR3 has 13 amino acids. Germline-derived CDR1 and CDR2 are SGDLS and YYNGEE. Trimming took 0 bases from V and 4 from J, leaving 5 bases between them. The CDR3 loop reads CASSVDPGNTIYF. In DNA form, the CDR3 reads TGTGCCAGCAGCGTAGACCCGGGAAACACCATATATTTT.

The CDR3 nucleotides read TGTGCCAGTAGTACTACCGGAAACACCATATATTTT. As protein: CASSTTGNTIYF. V usage is TRBV19 and J usage is TRBJ1-3; no clear D. The ends were cut back, 4 bases at V and 4 bases at J, with 5 bases in the middle. This CDR3 spans 12 amino acids. Germline CDR1 is LNHDA and CDR2 is SQIVND (reference sequence).

By sample share, this clone is medium-sized. This rearrangement joins TRBV11-3 to TRBJ2-7; 9 bases fit TRBD2. The CDR3 sequence is 15 residues long. CDR1 is SGHNT, CDR2 YENEEA, per germline. V was pared by 5 bases and J by 1 base, with 6 bases of the junction left unmatched. The CDR3: CASSDGLAQSYEQYF. CDR3 sequence (DNA): TGTGCCAGCAGCGACGGACTAGCGCAATCCTACGAGCAGTACTTC.

The chain combines TRBV29-1 with TRBJ1-1, with a possible D match to TRBD1 (5 bases). The CDR3 runs 15 residues. V was clipped by 1 base and J by 3 bases, with 15 bases between them. Germline V lookup: CDR1 SQVTM, CDR2 ANQGSEA. The chain's CDR3 is CSVEGVRGRDTEAFF. The CDR3 DNA is TGCAGCGTTGAAGGGGTCCGGGGCCGGGACACTGAAGCTTTCTTT.

In its sample, this clone ranks as large. The chain couples TRBV6-8 to TRBJ2-7; D perhaps matches TRBD1 (5 bases). Germline V gene lookup returns CDR1 MNHGY and CDR2 SAAAGT. Trimming took off 8 bases at V and 5 bases at J, with 16 bases between the two ends. The length of the CDR3 is 13 residues. Here the CDR3 reads CASRTQPPDEQYF. DNA of the CDR3: TGTGCCAGCCGGACACAACCCCCCGACGAGCAGTACTTC.

This clone was observed a few times. The chain uses TRBV6-8 and TRBJ2-5, with TRBD2 matching 8 bases. CDR1 is MNHGY and CDR2 is SAAAGT in the germline V gene. J lost 2 bases, V lost 0 bases, and 5 bases had no gene match. This CDR3 has 16 amino acids. The CDR3 loop is CASSYSSQRGQETQYF. CDR3 DNA sequence: TGTGCCAGCAGTTACTCGAGCCAGCGGGGGCAAGAGACCCAGTACTTC.

The chain has TRBV11-3 and TRBJ2-3, with D perhaps matching TRBD1 (6 bases). Per germline, CDR1 SGHNT and CDR2 YENEEA. The CDR3 extends over 15 amino acids. V was cut by 8 bases and J by 1 base, with 16 bases left in between. The CDR3 here is CASGVGARGTDTQYF. The CDR3 bases are TGTGCCAGCGGGGTGGGGGCCCGGGGCACAGATACGCAGTATTTT.

In its sample, this clone ranks as large. This chain links TRBV11-3 with TRBJ2-7; tentatively, D is TRBD1 or TRBD2 (5 bases each). This CDR3 comprises 15 residues. CDR1 and CDR2 from the germline V gene are SGHNT and YENEEA. V shed 0 bases and J shed 7 bases, with 16 bases lying between them. The CDR3 DNA sequence: TGTGCCAGCAGCTTAGAGTCAGGGAGCGCTCAGGAGCAGTACTTC. Translating it yields CASSLESGSAQEQYF.

The table lists this clone with a few counts. V usage is TRBV11-3 and J usage is TRBJ2-2; 9 bases fit TRBD1. The junction had 5 bases not matched to a gene; V was cut back by 3 bases and J by 9 bases. The CDR3 loop spans 14 amino acids. Looked up from germline, CDR1 is SGHNT and CDR2 is YENEEA. The CDR3 protein is CASSFGYRGRELFF. CDR3 coding DNA: TGTGCCAGCAGCTTTGGGTACAGGGGGCGGGAGCTGTTTTTT.

This rearrangement joins TRBV10-2 to TRBJ2-3; D might be TRBD2 (6 bases). Germline lookup yields CDR1 WSHSY and CDR2 SAAADI. The CDR3 has 17 amino acids. The V end lost 6 bases, the J end lost 0 bases, and 19 bases lay between the germline ends. The CDR3 nucleotides are TGCGCCAGCAGGCCTCTCTTGGGGCGGGGAAGCACAGATACGCAGTATTTT. Amino acid sequence: CASRPLLGRGSTDTQYF.

The V and J genes are TRBV28 and TRBJ2-7; D is possibly TRBD1 (5 bases). Deletions cut 2 bases from V and 6 bases from J, with 11 bases between. CDR1 and CDR2 from the germline V gene are MDHEN and SYDVKM. The CDR3 is 13 amino acids. CDR3 region: CASSLGDRGEQYF. In DNA, the CDR3 is TGTGCCAGCAGTTTAGGGGATAGGGGCGAGCAGTACTTC. The full variable domain, its missing parts supplied by reference TRBV28 and TRBJ2-7, is DVKVTQSSRYLVKRTGEKVFLECVQDMDHENMFWYRQDPGLGLRLIYFSYDVKMKEKGDIPEGYSVSREKKERFSLILESASTNQTSMYLCASSLGDRGEQYFGPGTRLTVT.